This T cell receptor beta chain is from a study of kidney transplant recipient with SARS-CoV-2 infection. Via MiXCR, TCRdb re-called the reads, giving one row per CDR3 protein. The sample holds approximately 250,000 distinct CDR3 sequences, more than 25% seen once. Ten or more counts support this clonotype. CDR1 and CDR2 from the germline V gene are SGHNT and YENEEA. This CDR3 spans 17 amino acids. V lost 5 bases and J 4 bases, leaving 23 bases between the germline ends. This clonotype was sampled from a male patient in his 30s who had COVID-19 and was a kidney transplant recipient. Certain T cells may be donor cells from the graft. The specimen comprised a blood sample, sampled at baseline and on day 111 from a kidney transplant recipient. The V call is TRBV11-3, the J call TRBJ1-2; D is unresolved. CDR3 coding DNA: TGTGCCAGCAGCCGGCGGGTCGATCTCGGAAAGACCTATGGCTACACCTTC. It specifies CASSRRVDLGKTYGYTF.